This T cell receptor (beta chain) was retrieved from a study of blood T cell repertoires in COVID-19. Looking at the study overall: Acute-phase and convalescent COVID-19 samples originated in the United States, Italy and Spain. T cells, B-cell-depleted T cells, or PBMCs provided the cDNA or gDNA that served as material.

In the original analysis: Reference gene primer amplification yielded estimated nucleated cell counts. Some clones are missing from TCRdb's copy, which holds only in-frame ones; the method was immunoSEQ multiplex PCR. The DNA was the basis for D and trimming; V, J and clone size are from that table. The sample shows fewer than 450,000 clones, around 91% of them seen only once. This clone has only a few counts. The CDR3 sequence is 15 residues long. The germline V gene has CDR1 SGDLS and CDR2 YYNGEE. V lost 3 bases to trimming and J lost 7 bases; unmatched junction nucleotides: 8. The TCR sequence derives from a woman aged 18-29 years who had recovered from COVID-19. The chain joins TRBV9 to TRBJ1-1; 11 bases match TRBD1. Sequenced sample: peripheral blood. CDR3 sequence: CASSAGQGASGEAFF. DNA of the CDR3: TGTGCCAGCAGCGCAGGACAGGGGGCGTCTGGTGAAGCTTTCTTT.